This TCR beta chain was profiled in a study of T cells in Graves' hyperthyroidism and ophthalmopathy (dated by TCRdb to the late 2010s). As for the study more broadly: Peripheral blood samples were taken at initial diagnosis, before any treatment was given. To identify distinguishing TCR V-J signatures, a discovery cohort of around 100 patients was used, comprising under 45 with Graves' ophthalmopathy and some 60 with stable Graves' hyperthyroidism. Prospective prediction of ophthalmopathy was tested in an independent validation cohort consisting of under 20 hyperthyroidism patients and over 15 patients who later progressed to ophthalmopathy. The 75 to 100 discovery patients were randomly split 7:3 into training and test sets. The study also compared thyroid tissue and blood T-cell repertoires from more than five Graves' hyperthyroidism patients. Once sampling was done, hyperthyroidism patients were given methimazole at a starting dose of 30 mg daily, whereas ophthalmopathy patients were given high-dose intravenous methylprednisolone. According to the paper, TCR Vbeta CDR3 sequencing was carried out on more than 120 peripheral blood samples, which came from over 40 ophthalmopathy, around 74 hyperthyroidism and approximately 17 progressor patients. Results and caveats for the whole study, not just this receptor: Blood samples also contained most of the expanded thyroid clonotypes (frequency above 0.001), which suggests that blood repertoires may reflect thyroid immune responses. Sample size was not statistically predetermined, and investigators were not blinded to group allocation. In validation, progression to ophthalmopathy was predicted by the model with 70.59% sensitivity and about 72% specificity, a median of roughly six months before onset. A model built on a 13 V-J signature distinguished ophthalmopathy from stable hyperthyroidism, reaching around 88% sensitivity and 81.08% specificity in cross-validation and 80%/75% in testing.

TCR beta CDR3 regions were amplified from RNA transcripts. A first-round RT-PCR of the TCR CDR3 used the HTBI primer set with the Qiagen OneStep RT-PCR kit. The libraries were constructed in a second round of multiplex PCR and then size-selected and purified. Sequencing of the libraries was done on an Illumina HiSeq2000 using paired-end 100 bp reads. The study's processing was this. SOAPnuke was used to process the raw data, throwing out any read that contained adapters or uncalled bases, had a mean Phred below 15, or lacked an exact constant-primer or identifier match. COPE v1.2.5 was used to merge high-quality paired reads, and clonotypes were defined as unique nucleotide sequences. MiTCR v1.1 was used to align clonotypes to the IMGT TRBV, TRBD and TRBJ reference segments. The analysis was restricted to V-J combinations with a frequency above 0.0001, which together covered just over 99% of the repertoires. The TCS score was defined as the ratio of F50 (clonal expansion) to E x V (chaos), calculated using BLOSUM62-based TCRdist between CDR3 peptides within each V-J. Welch's t-statistics and random forest reduced approximately 520 V-J features to around 14, which were used in a naive Bayes classifier (R e1071). Using fastp trimming at Q25 and MiXCR clonotype assembly, TCRdb reanalyzed the public sequencing data and kept in-frame beta chains. For every CDR3 protein sequence, its rows merge into one entry that carries the most common genes and DNA. V and J calls and clone size were set by TCRdb, not the authors. The sample table lists 660,000 or so distinct CDR3 sequences, around 21% of them with a count of one. The biggest ten clones account for roughly a third of the sample.

Ophthalmopathy patients had moderately to severely active disease, with a Clinical Activity Score of 3 or more, a NOSPECS grade of 4 or more, and a disease duration of less than 3 months. Patients with uncontrolled infections, other autoimmune diseases, pregnancy or lactation were excluded. Diagnoses relied on clinical symptoms, serum thyroxine and TRAb, thyroid ultrasound and orbital computed tomography. PBMCs were separated from roughly 10 ml of fresh peripheral blood using Ficoll-Paque density gradient centrifugation. Total RNA was extracted using Trizol reagent, and RNA quality was assessed on an Agilent 2100 Bioanalyzer. In its sample, this clonotype was seen a few times. Its antigen is currently not known. The input lacks base qualities; no much larger clone sits a single base away. CDR1 SEHNR and CDR2 FQNEAQ were looked up in the germline V gene (reference sequence). The CDR3 has 15 amino acids, counting the end cysteine and phenylalanine. CDR3 DNA only is kept here, 45 bases in frame from base 1. Germline trimming amounts to 5 bases on V and 4 bases on J, with 4 as the count of junction bases outside the gene matches.

The clonotype originates from a man aged 30 to 45 with Graves' ophthalmopathy. Material: blood. The chain was built from TRBV7-9 and TRBJ2-1; 11 bases in the junction line up with TRBD2. The CDR3 region reads CASSKLAGEYNEQFF. The bases are TGTGCCAGCAGCAAACTAGCGGGAGAATACAATGAGCAGTTCTTC.